This T cell receptor (beta chain) stems from a study of T cell clones after liver transplantation. Germline-derived CDR1 and CDR2 are MDHEN and SYDVKM. The CDR3 covers 15 residues. Deletions cut 7 bases from V and 0 bases from J, with 12 bases between. Produced via immunoSEQ multiplex PCR; TCRdb's table is partial and in-frame only. The repertoire holds 49,000 or so clones, with 65% to 80% as singletons. The source is a human patient who received a liver transplant. Among the T cells, some may be from the graft donor. This chain uses TRBV28 with TRBJ1-4; D gene unclear. The sequences come from CD4+ T cells from blood, collected approximately 54 months after liver transplant. In nucleotides, the CDR3 is TGTGCCAGCAACAACCCAGGCCCAACTAATGAAAAACTGTTTTTT. Protein sequence: CASNNPGPTNEKLFF.